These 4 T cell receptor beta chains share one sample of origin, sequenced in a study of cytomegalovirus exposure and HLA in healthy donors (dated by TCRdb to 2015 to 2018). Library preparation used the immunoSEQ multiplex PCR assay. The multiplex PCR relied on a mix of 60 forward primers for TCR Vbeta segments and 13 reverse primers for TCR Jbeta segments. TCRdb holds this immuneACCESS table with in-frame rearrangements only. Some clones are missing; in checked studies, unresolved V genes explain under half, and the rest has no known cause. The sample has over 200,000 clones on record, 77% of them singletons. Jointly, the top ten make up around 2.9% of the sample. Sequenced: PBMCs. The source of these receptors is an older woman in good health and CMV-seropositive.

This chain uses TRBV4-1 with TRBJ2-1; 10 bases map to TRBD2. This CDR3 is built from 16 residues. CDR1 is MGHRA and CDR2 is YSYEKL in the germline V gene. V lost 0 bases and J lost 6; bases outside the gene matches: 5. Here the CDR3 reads CASSQDSSGGANEQFF. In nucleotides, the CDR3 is TGCGCCAGCAGCCAAGATTCTAGCGGGGGAGCCAATGAGCAGTTCTTC.

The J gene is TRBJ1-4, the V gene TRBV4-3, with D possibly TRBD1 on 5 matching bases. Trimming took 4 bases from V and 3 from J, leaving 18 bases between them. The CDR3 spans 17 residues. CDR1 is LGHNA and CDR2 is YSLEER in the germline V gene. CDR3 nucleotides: TGCGCCAGCAGCCCACAACGGGGGGGAGGACCTAATGAAAAACTGTTTTTT. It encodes CASSPQRGGGPNEKLFF.

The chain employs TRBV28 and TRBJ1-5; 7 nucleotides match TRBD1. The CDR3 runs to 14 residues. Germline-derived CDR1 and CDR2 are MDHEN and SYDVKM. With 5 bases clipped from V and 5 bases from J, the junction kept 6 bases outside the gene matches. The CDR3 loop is CASSPGTDYQPQHF. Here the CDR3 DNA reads TGTGCCAGCAGTCCCGGGACAGATTATCAGCCCCAGCATTTT.

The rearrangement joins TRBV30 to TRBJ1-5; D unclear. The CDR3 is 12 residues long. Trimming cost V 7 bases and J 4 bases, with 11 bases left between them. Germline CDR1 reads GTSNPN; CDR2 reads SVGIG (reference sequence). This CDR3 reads CAYEEWNQPQHF. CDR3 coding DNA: TGTGCCTACGAGGAGTGGAATCAGCCCCAGCATTTT.